The entry below gives a single T cell receptor beta chain sequence along with its context. This clone came up a few times. Its specific antigen is unknown. No clone much larger than this one lies a single base away; base qualities are absent. The sample originates from a study of CD8+ T cells in alopecia areata (dated by TCRdb to between 2017 and 2018). About the study as a whole: High-throughput TCRbeta sequencing was used to examine T cell clonal expansion in alopecia areata in both the C3H/HeJ mouse model and human patients. On the human side, TCRbeta sequencing was run on scalp tissue and on sorted CD4+ and CD8+ peripheral blood T cells from healthy controls and from alopecia areata patients with either patchy or totalis/universalis disease. Clonality in the scalp was compared among normal scalp (n=4), patchy alopecia areata scalp (n=8), and alopecia totalis/universalis scalp (n=8). RNA came from the PAXgene miRNA kit for fixed scalp, the miRNeasy kit for PBMCs, and the RNeasy kit for mouse skin. immunoSEQ multiplex PCR using 35 Vbeta forward primers and 13 Jbeta reverse primers was used to amplify TCRbeta CDR3 regions. Broad study findings and their caveats: Unlike mouse skin, where gammadelta T cells dominate, normal human skin contains resident alphabeta T cells that get sequenced too, which complicates analysis of the scalp TCR repertoire. Compared with normal scalp, lesional scalp had higher clonality and more expanded CD8+ clones, particularly in alopecia totalis/universalis, a pattern that suggests antigenic drive. TCR sequences shared between patients were less clear than in mice, possibly partly because of HLA diversity in the patient population.

The method behind the library was the immunoSEQ multiplex PCR assay. RNA was extracted from all samples and reverse transcribed into cDNA, which served as template for TCR sequencing. SuperScript III was used for first-strand cDNA synthesis, primed with a 2:1 mix of oligo-dT and random hexamers. A synthetic immune receptor repertoire was used to measure amplification bias, and any remaining bias was corrected computationally. Under the source paper's analysis protocol: Raw reads were preprocessed to remove errors, and CDR3 was defined by IMGT conventions from the conserved cysteine to phenylalanine. Clonality was computed as 1 minus the Shannon entropy, with the entropy normalized by log2 of the number of productive unique TCRs. Scalp TCRbeta sequences were cross-referenced with sorted blood CD4 and CD8 repertoires so that the CD4 or CD8 identity of scalp clones could be inferred. The table comes from immuneACCESS by way of TCRdb, which keeps in-frame sequences with V and J called. Part of the clones is missing from these tables; in studies checked, under half for an unresolved V gene and the rest for unknown reasons. The DNA was the basis for D and trimming; V, J and clone size are from that table. This sample holds about 150,000 clones; roughly 50% were observed only once. The ten largest clones take up 4.5% to 5% of the sample.

PBMCs were separated by density centrifugation and stained for CD3, CD4 and CD8, after which CD4+ and CD8+ T cells were sorted on a FACSAria. Unaffected controls provided scalp biopsies and blood samples. Inclusive of the bounding cysteine and phenylalanine, the CDR3 is 15 residues long. This entry keeps only the CDR3 DNA: 45 bases, framed from base 1. Per the germline V gene, LGHNT is the CDR1 and FRNRAP is the CDR2. Germline trimming amounts to 6 bases on V and 4 bases on J, with 11 as the count of junction bases outside the gene matches. The chain links TRBV12-5 with TRBJ2-5; TRBD1 matches 7 bases in the middle. Material for sequencing was CD4+ T cells sorted from blood. The clonotype was recovered from a human donor in good health. The bases read TGTGCTAGTGGGGAAGAACAGGGGAAACGAGAGACCCAGTACTTC. This gives the protein CASGEEQGKRETQYF. The entire variable domain, with the stretches around the CDR3 drawn from the reference TRBV12-5 and TRBJ2-5 proteins, is DARVTQTPRHKVTEMGQEVTMRCQPILGHNTVFWYRQTMMQGLELLAYFRNRAPLDDSGMPKDRFSAEMPDATLATLKIQPSEPRDSAVYFCASGEEQGKRETQYFGPGTRLLVL.